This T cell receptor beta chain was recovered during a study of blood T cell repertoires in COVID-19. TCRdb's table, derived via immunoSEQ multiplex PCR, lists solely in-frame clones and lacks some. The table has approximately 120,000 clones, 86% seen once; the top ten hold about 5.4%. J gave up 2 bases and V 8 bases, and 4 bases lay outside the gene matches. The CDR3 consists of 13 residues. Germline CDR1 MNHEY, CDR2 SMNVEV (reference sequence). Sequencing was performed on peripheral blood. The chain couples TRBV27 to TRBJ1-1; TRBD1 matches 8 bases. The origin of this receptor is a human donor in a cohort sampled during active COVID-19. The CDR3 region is CASLGQENTEAFF. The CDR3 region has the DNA TGTGCCAGCCTGGGACAGGAAAACACTGAAGCTTTCTTT.